Listed below are T cell receptor beta chains from one sample, sequenced in a study of molecular identifiers for immune sequencing clone quantification. MiXCR, applied by TCRdb to the PCR reads, yields one record per CDR3 protein. This sample has about 40,000 distinct CDR3 sequences, with 24% found just once. Material for sequencing was naive CD8+ T cells from blood, with Jurkat cell RNA spiked in. The receptors were gathered from a human donor in good health. Some libraries in this study had Jurkat cell RNA spiked in. CDR3s include the opening cysteine and the closing phenylalanine or tryptophan. D genes are given only for firm matches. Only some rows state a clone size, as once, few, many or a class for expanded clones.

V	size	J	D	CDR3	DNA
TRBV7-6	many	TRBJ2-2	-	CASSPLDANTGELFF	TGTGCCAGCAGCCCCTTGGACGCGAACACCGGGGAGCTGTTTTTT
TRBV4-3	medium-sized	TRBJ2-3	TRBD2	CASSLKRGNTDTQYF	TGCGCCAGCAGTCTTAAGCGGGGTAACACAGATACGCAGTATTTT
TRBV27	many	TRBJ2-5	-	CASSPEGSAYQETQYF	TGTGCCAGCAGCCCGGAGGGAAGTGCGTACCAAGAGACCCAGTACTTC
TRBV5-6	many	TRBJ2-5	TRBD2	CASSFVTSGQETQYF	TGTGCCAGCAGCTTCGTGACTAGCGGCCAAGAGACCCAGTACTTC
TRBV29-1	many	TRBJ2-7	-	CSVGRSSISYEQYF	TGCAGCGTTGGGAGATCTTCTATCTCCTACGAGCAGTACTTC
TRBV12-3/TRBV12-4	many	TRBJ2-7	TRBD1	CASSSGTVTAEQYF	TGTGCCAGCAGCTCCGGGACAGTAACTGCCGAGCAGTACTTC
TRBV2	many	TRBJ2-3	-	CASMDSTDTQYF	TGTGCCAGCATGGACAGCACAGATACGCAGTATTTT
TRBV7-9	many	TRBJ2-5	-	CASSLGPPTSSWETQYF	TGTGCCAGCAGCTTGGGCCCCCCCACTAGTTCCTGGGAGACCCAGTACTTC
TRBV12-3/TRBV12-4	many	TRBJ2-6	-	CASSLPGVSGANVLTF	TGTGCCAGCAGTTTGCCGGGGGTGTCGGGGGCCAACGTCCTGACTTTC
TRBV29-1	-	TRBJ2-7	-	CSIKRVSKIVSYKQYF	TGCAGCATTAAGAGAGTGTCGAAAATAGTAAGCTACAAGCAGTACTTC
TRBV4-3	many	TRBJ2-1	TRBD2	CASSQDPAGGPDNEQFF	TGCGCCAGCAGCCAAGACCCCGCGGGAGGGCCCGACAATGAGCAGTTCTTC
TRBV11-2	-	TRBJ1-1	-	CASSFYEQGAFF	TGTGCCAGCAGCTTTTATGAACAGGGAGCTTTCTTT
TRBV6-2/TRBV6-3	many	TRBJ2-5	TRBD1	CASSYAGQEETQYF	TGTGCCAGCAGTTACGCGGGACAGGAAGAGACCCAGTACTTC
TRBV7-8	many	TRBJ1-1	TRBD1	CASSLVLSLTGGQDGTEAFF	TGTGCCAGCAGCTTAGTTCTCAGCCTGACAGGGGGCCAGGACGGCACTGAAGCTTTCTTT
TRBV15	many	TRBJ2-1	TRBD1	CATSTGTGNEQFF	TGTGCCACCAGCACCGGGACAGGGAATGAGCAGTTCTTC
TRBV7-9	medium-sized	TRBJ2-3	TRBD2	CASSSRLAGSTDTQYF	TGTGCCAGCAGCTCGAGACTAGCGGGGAGCACAGATACGCAGTATTTT
TRBV11-2	many	TRBJ2-1	-	CASSLTGGNEQFF	TGTGCCAGCAGCTTAACCGGGGGCAATGAGCAGTTCTTC
TRBV29-1	-	TRBJ2-1	-	CSVETAKVYNEQFF	TGCAGCGTTGAAACAGCCAAAGTCTACAATGAGCAGTTCTTC
TRBV6-5	many	TRBJ1-1	TRBD1	CASRGQLNTEAFF	TGTGCCAGCAGGGGACAGTTGAACACTGAAGCTTTCTTT
TRBV7-9	-	TRBJ2-5	-	CASSGWGEETQYF	TGTGCCAGCAGCGGGTGGGGTGAAGAGACCCAGTACTTC
TRBV13	-	TRBJ2-3	TRBD2	CASSLGWASGRPTATQYF	TGCGCCAGCAGCTTAGGCTGGGCTAGCGGACGCCCCACAGCTACGCAGTATTTT
TRBV30	-	TRBJ1-1	-	CAWTGGLNTEAFF	TGTGCCTGGACCGGGGGGCTGAACACTGAAGCTTTCTTT
TRBV4-1	many	TRBJ1-1	-	CASSRSLAEGAEAFF	TGCGCCAGCAGCCGGTCACTGGCGGAAGGCGCTGAAGCTTTCTTT
TRBV15	many	TRBJ2-1	-	CATRGLASSFNEQFF	TGTGCCACCAGGGGACTGGCATCTAGCTTCAATGAGCAGTTCTTC
TRBV7-9	many	TRBJ2-2	TRBD1	CASSPPDRGNTGELFF	TGTGCCAGCAGCCCCCCCGACAGGGGAAACACCGGGGAGCTGTTTTTT
TRBV27	-	TRBJ2-7	-	CATGTSSYEQYF	TGTGCCACCGGGACGTCTTCCTACGAGCAGTACTTC
TRBV4-3	many	TRBJ2-1	-	CASSQVWGGPYNEQFF	TGCGCCAGCAGCCAAGTCTGGGGGGGGCCCTACAATGAGCAGTTCTTC
TRBV28	-	TRBJ2-5	-	CASSLGVEETQYF	TGTGCCAGCAGTTTAGGGGTTGAAGAGACCCAGTACTTC
TRBV15	many	TRBJ2-3	-	CATSSGHTTDTQYF	TGTGCCACCAGCAGTGGGCATACAACAGATACGCAGTATTTT
TRBV29-1	-	TRBJ2-3	TRBD2	CSARWSGGSVDTQYF	TGCAGCGCGCGCTGGTCGGGGGGATCTGTAGATACGCAGTATTTT
TRBV19	-	TRBJ1-1	TRBD1	CASSRQGVPFF	TGTGCCAGTAGTAGACAGGGGGTACCTTTCTTT